The rows below give T cell receptor beta chains drawn from one sample of a study of T cell repertoires in cytomegalovirus infection. No antigen has been assigned to these receptors. In TCRdb, the reads were re-called with MiXCR into one record per CDR3 protein. The sample lists under 300,000 distinct CDR3 sequences, approximately 22% occurring once. The sample was cultured PBMCs, taken from culture after CMV antigen stimulation. These receptor sequences come from a human donor in good health (CMV status not recorded). Some clones in this sample may be carry-over from other donors' samples. Each CDR3 is given with its conserved first and last residue. A D gene is named only where the DNA matches it firmly. Clone size is shown for a subset of rows, as once, few, many or a class of expanded clone.

J: TRBJ2-3; size: once; D: -; V: TRBV4-2; CDR3: CASSQRTGVGGDTQYF; DNA: TGTGCCAGCAGCCAACGAACGGGAGTGGGCGGGGATACGCAGTATTTT
J: TRBJ1-5; size: -; D: -; V: TRBV5-1; CDR3: CASSLVFANQPQHF; DNA: TGCGCCAGCAGCTTGGTCTTCGCCAATCAGCCCCAGCATTTT
J: TRBJ2-3; size: few; D: -; V: TRBV7-8; CDR3: CASSLGRDPGTQYF; DNA: TGTGCCAGCAGCTTGGGAAGGGACCCAGGCACGCAGTATTTT
J: TRBJ2-5; size: few; D: TRBD1; V: TRBV5-1; CDR3: CASSPPDRGRETQYF; DNA: TGCGCCAGCAGCCCCCCGGACAGGGGTCGAGAGACCCAGTACTTC
J: TRBJ1-3; size: -; D: -; V: TRBV10-3; CDR3: CAISEVRNTIYF; DNA: TGTGCCATCAGTGAAGTCCGAAACACCATATATTTT
J: TRBJ1-5; size: -; D: -; V: TRBV2; CDR3: CASEGEWSNQPQHF; DNA: TGTGCCTCGGAGGGGGAGTGGAGCAATCAGCCCCAGCATTTT
J: TRBJ1-3; size: many; D: TRBD1; V: TRBV7-2; CDR3: CASSFSGTGSGNTIYF; DNA: TGTGCCAGCAGCTTTTCGGGGACAGGGTCTGGAAACACCATATATTTT
J: TRBJ1-2; size: many; D: TRBD1; V: TRBV7-9; CDR3: CASSHDRGDGYTF; DNA: TGTGCCAGCAGCCATGACAGGGGGGATGGCTACACCTTC
J: TRBJ2-1; size: -; D: TRBD2; V: TRBV5-6; CDR3: CASSPGLADGRAYNEQFF; DNA: TGTGCCAGCAGCCCGGGACTAGCGGACGGGAGGGCCTACAATGAGCAGTTCTTC
J: TRBJ1-2; size: few; D: -; V: TRBV4-1; CDR3: CASSEGRGTPYGYTF; DNA: TGCGCCAGCAGCGAAGGCCGGGGAACCCCTTATGGCTACACCTTC
J: TRBJ2-7; size: few; D: -; V: TRBV2; CDR3: CASSEAGFSQGEQYF; DNA: TGTGCCAGCAGTGAAGCGGGGTTCTCCCAGGGTGAGCAGTACTTC
J: TRBJ1-6; size: few; D: -; V: TRBV19; CDR3: CASSIGPNSPLHF; DNA: TGTGCCAGTAGTATCGGGCCCAATTCACCCCTCCACTTT
J: TRBJ2-5; size: -; D: -; V: TRBV5-6; CDR3: CASSLLGDSTQYF; DNA: TGTGCCAGCAGCTTGCTAGGGGATTCGACCCAGTACTTC
J: TRBJ2-7; size: few; D: -; V: TRBV7-2; CDR3: CASSFTGIYEQYF; DNA: TGTGCCAGCAGCTTCACAGGGATCTACGAGCAGTACTTC
J: TRBJ1-5; size: few; D: TRBD1; V: TRBV4-1; CDR3: CASGSPQGMKQPQHF; DNA: TGCGCCAGCGGAAGCCCACAGGGGATGAAACAGCCCCAGCATTTT
J: TRBJ1-6; size: many; D: TRBD1; V: TRBV7-2; CDR3: CASSLPGQRDSPLHF; DNA: TGTGCCAGCAGCTTACCGGGACAGAGGGATTCACCCCTCCACTTT
J: TRBJ2-1; size: -; D: -; V: TRBV4-1; CDR3: CASSQPWAAGGEQFF; DNA: TGCGCCAGCAGCCAACCCTGGGCCGCAGGTGGGGAGCAGTTCTTC
J: TRBJ1-2; size: many; D: -; V: TRBV7-2; CDR3: CASSLEPGQPYGYTF; DNA: TGTGCCAGCAGCTTAGAACCAGGGCAGCCATATGGCTACACCTTC